This T cell receptor beta chain was documented in a study of cytomegalovirus exposure and HLA in healthy donors. Broader study findings: TCR beta sequences reportedly predicted the HLA-A and HLA-B alleles of most subjects accurately. Most of the TCR beta V segments (in an earlier analysis) were productive either about 87% or about 30% of the time. For most TCR sequences rarity was the rule, although some public TCRs occurred in many donors.

PCR was performed using 60 Vbeta and 13 Jbeta primers. Measured with immunoSEQ multiplex PCR; TCRdb has only the in-frame clones, and not every one. The sample lists around 130,000 clones; approximately 80% were seen once. This clone was recorded once. Its cognate antigen is unknown. The sequenced material came from PBMCs. The clonotype comes from a man aged 18-30 years in good health and CMV-seronegative.

The CDR3 sequence is CASSLDGGRVDEQFF. DNA of the CDR3: TGTGCCAGCAGCTTGGATGGCGGGAGGGTGGATGAGCAGTTCTTC. The chain is built from TRBV5-6 and TRBJ2-1; 9 nucleotides line up with TRBD2. The CDR3 extends over 15 amino acids. The ends lost 0 bases at V and 8 bases at J; junction bases unmatched: 6. Germline CDR1 is SGHDT and CDR2 is YYEEEE.